Each of the 9 T cell receptor beta chains below was sequenced from the same sample in a study of T-cell memory formation after mild COVID-19. TCRdb ran MiXCR on the 5' RACE reads and lists one entry per CDR3 protein. The sample includes some 160,000 distinct CDR3 sequences, 10% to 15% seen only once; the top ten take approximately 3.3%. Input material: PBMCs or a T cell subset sorted from them (not recorded which). These receptors were obtained from a man aged 18-30 years who had mild COVID-19 (a few samples of this study predate the infection). Cell type and time point are not known.

In this sample, this clonotype turned up many times. V gene TRBV6-5 combines with J gene TRBJ2-3, with D perhaps given as TRBD1 or TRBD2 (6 bases each). With 2 bases removed from V and 5 bases from J, the gap between germline ends came to 23 bases. Germline V gene data show CDR1 as MNHEY and CDR2 as SVGAGI. The CDR3 sequence is 18 residues long. CDR3 sequence: CASSYIGGRGGKLDTQYF. In nucleotides, the CDR3 is TGTGCCAGCAGTTACATTGGGGGGAGAGGGGGGAAATTAGATACGCAGTATTTT.

V and J are TRBV15 and TRBJ1-2; D uncertain. V dropped 3 bases and J dropped 7 bases, with 6 bases sitting between them. Germline V lookup: CDR1 LNHNV, CDR2 YYDKDF (reference sequence). The CDR3 is 11 residues long. The CDR3 protein is CATSRGSGYTF. CDR3 DNA sequence: TGTGCCACCAGCAGGGGATCTGGCTACACCTTC.

This clonotype was observed a few times. This chain uses TRBV3-1 with TRBJ2-2, with D possibly being TRBD1 or TRBD2 (6 bases each). Trimming cost V 4 bases and J 4 bases, with 16 bases left between them. Germline V gene data show CDR1 as LGHDT and CDR2 as YNNKEL (reference sequence). This CDR3 region has 16 residues. Here the CDR3 reads CASSRYLGGSTGELFF. The CDR3, as DNA: TGTGCCAGCAGCCGTTATTTAGGGGGGAGCACCGGGGAGCTGTTTTTT.

The V gene is TRBV6-5, the J gene TRBJ2-7; TRBD1 might be the D (6 bases). This CDR3 contains 14 residues. V dropped 6 bases and J dropped 2 bases, with 14 bases sitting between them. Germline V gene data show CDR1 as MNHEY and CDR2 as SVGAGI. The CDR3 region has the DNA TGTGCCAGCAGGGGGGCCCCAGGCACCTACGAGCAGTACTTC. Translation gives CASRGAPGTYEQYF.

This clonotype was seen only a few times. The chain employs TRBV12-3 or TRBV12-4 and TRBJ2-3; either TRBD1 or TRBD2 may fit D (6 bases each). CDR3 length equals 18 residues. V was shortened by 5 bases and J by 0 bases, with 21 bases between the two germline ends. CDR3 loop: CASSPPRGQGTSTDTQYF. The CDR3 DNA is TGTGCCAGCAGTCCCCCTCGGGGGCAGGGGACTAGCACAGATACGCAGTATTTT.

This clonotype has only a few counts. V is TRBV10-2 and J is TRBJ2-1; TRBD1 matches 8 bases. This CDR3 contains 13 residues. The V gene end was trimmed by 2 bases and the J gene end by 7 bases; junction bases not matched to a gene: 1. Germline V gives CDR1 WSHSY, CDR2 SAAADI. The CDR3 region has the DNA TGCGCCAGCAGTGAGCAGGGGGCGAATGAGCAGTTCTTC. This translates into CASSEQGANEQFF.

Here the CDR3 reads CASTTPGGATEAFF. The DNA for the CDR3 is TGTGCCAGCACCACCCCGGGAGGGGCCACTGAAGCTTTCTTT. The chain joins TRBV6-5 to TRBJ1-1, with D possibly TRBD1 on 5 matching bases. From germline, CDR1 is MNHEY and CDR2 SVGAGI. This CDR3 is built from 14 residues. The V end was cut by 7 bases, the J end by 4 bases, with 16 bases between.

V is TRBV6-1 and J is TRBJ1-2, with 8 nucleotides matching TRBD1. The germline V gene encodes CDR1 MNHNS and CDR2 SASEGT. The CDR3 is 13 amino acids. V lost 5 bases to trimming and J lost 8 bases; unmatched junction nucleotides: 7. CDR3 sequence reads: CASSLGQGTGYTF. The CDR3 region has the DNA TGTGCCAGCAGTTTAGGACAGGGAACGGGCTACACCTTC.

The chain employs TRBV27 and TRBJ2-7; the match to TRBD2 covers 15 bases. CDR3 length equals 17 residues. Germline CDR1 is MNHEY and CDR2 is SMNVEV (reference sequence). V lost 4 bases to trimming and J lost 3 bases; unmatched junction nucleotides: 7. In DNA, the CDR3 is TGTGCCAGCAGTTACTCGGGACTAGCGGGGGGTCGCTACGAGCAGTACTTC. This encodes CASSYSGLAGGRYEQYF.